This T cell receptor beta chain stems from a study of T cells in Graves' hyperthyroidism and ophthalmopathy. Study-wide background: Specimen type is peripheral blood, collected at initial diagnosis prior to any treatment.

The CDR3 runs to 14 residues. Germline values: CDR1 MNHEY, CDR2 SVGEGT. Trimming took 6 bases from V and 6 from J, leaving 14 bases between them. This clonotype was counted a few times. Amplified regions were TCR beta CDR3 sequences from RNA transcripts. Primed by the HTBI set, a first-round RT-PCR was run on the TCR CDR3. Using its own MiXCR run on the multiplex PCR reads, TCRdb lists one record per CDR3 protein. The data show about 770,000 distinct CDR3 sequences, with around 20% seen just once and around 17% held by the top ten. The clonotype was recovered from a woman between 50 and 59 years old with Graves' hyperthyroidism that later progressed to Graves' ophthalmopathy. V is TRBV6-2 or TRBV6-3 and J is TRBJ2-2; possibly TRBD1 for D (5 bases). Sequenced material: blood. The CDR3 is CASSRTPKAGELFF. The CDR3 bases are TGTGCCAGCAGCAGGACACCCAAGGCCGGGGAGCTGTTTTTT.